This T cell receptor beta chain was sequenced for a study of T cell changes during pregnancy in multiple sclerosis. TCRdb keeps only in-frame clones here, not all; method: immunoSEQ multiplex PCR. The sample has fewer than 55,000 clones; roughly 88% are singletons. The CDR3 has 15 amino acids. CDR1 and CDR2 from the germline V gene are SEHNR and FQNEAQ (reference sequence). Germline trimming cut 0 bases from V and 8 bases from J; bases unmatched to any gene: 7. This chain connects TRBV7-9 to TRBJ2-4; 7 bases line up with TRBD2. The source was peripheral blood, collected in the second trimester of pregnancy. This receptor was identified in a female donor in good health, enrolled as a control in a pregnancy study. The DNA of the CDR3 is TGTGCCAGCAGCTTAGCTGCGGGAGTAGAGGACATTCAGTACTTC. Translating it yields CASSLAAGVEDIQYF.